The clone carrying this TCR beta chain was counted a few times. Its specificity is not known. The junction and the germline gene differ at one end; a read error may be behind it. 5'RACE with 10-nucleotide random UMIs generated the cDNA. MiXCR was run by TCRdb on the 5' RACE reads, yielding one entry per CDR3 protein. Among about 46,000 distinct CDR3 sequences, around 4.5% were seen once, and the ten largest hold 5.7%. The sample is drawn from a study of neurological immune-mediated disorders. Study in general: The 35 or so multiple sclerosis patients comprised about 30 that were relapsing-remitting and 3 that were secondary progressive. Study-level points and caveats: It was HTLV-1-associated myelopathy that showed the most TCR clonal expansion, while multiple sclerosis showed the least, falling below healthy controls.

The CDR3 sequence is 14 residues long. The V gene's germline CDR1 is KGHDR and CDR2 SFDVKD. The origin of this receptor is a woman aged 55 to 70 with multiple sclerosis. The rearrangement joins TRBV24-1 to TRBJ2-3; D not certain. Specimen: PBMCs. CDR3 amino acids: CATSPGLSTDTKYF. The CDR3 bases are TGTGCCACCAGTCCGGGCTTAAGCACAGATACGAAGTATTTT.